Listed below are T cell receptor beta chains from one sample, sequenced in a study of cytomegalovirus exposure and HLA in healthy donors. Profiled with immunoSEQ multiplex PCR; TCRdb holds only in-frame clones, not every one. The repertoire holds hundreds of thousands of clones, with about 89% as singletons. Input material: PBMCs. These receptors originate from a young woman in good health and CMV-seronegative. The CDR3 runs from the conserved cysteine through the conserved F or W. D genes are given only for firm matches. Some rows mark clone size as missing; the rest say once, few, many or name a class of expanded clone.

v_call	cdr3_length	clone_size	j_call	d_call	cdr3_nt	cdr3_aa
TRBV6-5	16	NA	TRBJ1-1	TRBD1	TGTGCCAGCAGTTACAGACAGGGCAGAATGAACACTGAAGCTTTCTTT	CASSYRQGRMNTEAFF
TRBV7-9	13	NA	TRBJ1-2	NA	TGTGCCAGCAGCCTCGCCGGGGGCTATGGCTACACCTTC	CASSLAGGYGYTF
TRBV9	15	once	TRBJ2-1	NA	TGTGCCAGCAGCGTAGGCGCTTCTAGCTACAATGAGCAGTTCTTC	CASSVGASSYNEQFF
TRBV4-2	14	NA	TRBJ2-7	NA	TGTGCCAGCAGCCCGAAACTAGGGCCCTACGAGCAGTACTTC	CASSPKLGPYEQYF
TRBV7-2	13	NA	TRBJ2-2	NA	TGTGCCAGCAGCCTTATTTCCCGTGGGGAGCTGTTTTTT	CASSLISRGELFF
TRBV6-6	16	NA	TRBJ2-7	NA	TGTGCCAGCAGTTACTCGGGGCCCAGGGGACCCCACGAGCAGTACTTC	CASSYSGPRGPHEQYF
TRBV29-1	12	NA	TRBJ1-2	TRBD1	TGCAGCGCCCAGGGGGCGCAAAATGGCTACACCTTC	CSAQGAQNGYTF
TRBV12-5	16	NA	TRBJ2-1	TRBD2	TGTGCTAGTGGTTTGGTTCGGGAGGCACCTTACAATGAGCAGTTCTTC	CASGLVREAPYNEQFF
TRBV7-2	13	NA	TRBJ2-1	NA	TGTGCCAGCAGCTTAAGACAGTACAATGAGCAGTTCTTC	CASSLRQYNEQFF
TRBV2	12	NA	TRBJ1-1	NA	TGTGCCAGCAGTGAACAGAACACTGAAGCTTTCTTT	CASSEQNTEAFF
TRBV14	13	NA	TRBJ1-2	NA	TGTGCCAGCAGCCAATGGCTGAACTATGGCTACACCTTC	CASSQWLNYGYTF
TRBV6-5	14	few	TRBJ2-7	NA	TGTGCCAGCGGACGAGGGGGAGGGCCCTACGAGCAGTACTTC	CASGRGGGPYEQYF
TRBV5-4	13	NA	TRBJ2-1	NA	TGTGCCAGCAGCCTGTCGGGTTCCGATGAGCAGTTCTTC	CASSLSGSDEQFF
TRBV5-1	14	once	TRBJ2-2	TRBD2	TGCGCCAGCACCAGGGAGGGGAGCACCGGGGAGCTGTTTTTT	CASTREGSTGELFF
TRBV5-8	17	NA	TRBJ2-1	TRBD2	TGTGCCAGCAGCTCCCACCTTGGGACTAGCAGAAACAATGAGCAGTTCTTC	CASSSHLGTSRNNEQFF
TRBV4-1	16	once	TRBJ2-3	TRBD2	TGCGCCAGCAGCCAAGCCCTAGCGGGAGTACAAGATACGCAGTATTTT	CASSQALAGVQDTQYF
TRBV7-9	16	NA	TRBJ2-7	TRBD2	TGTTCCAGCAGCCTGGGAGTAGCGGGGGGCTCCTACGAGCAGTACTTC	CSSSLGVAGGSYEQYF
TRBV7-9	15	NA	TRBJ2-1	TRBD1	TGTGCCAGCAGCGACTCCGGGACAGGGTCCGGTGAGCAGTTCTTC	CASSDSGTGSGEQFF
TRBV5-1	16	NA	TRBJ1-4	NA	TGCGCCAGCAGCTTGGGTTTCGGGCAGGGTAATGAAAAACTGTTTTTT	CASSLGFGQGNEKLFF
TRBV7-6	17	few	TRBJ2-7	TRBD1	TGTGCCAGCAGCCGCATCCCACCCGGGACAGGGGGCCACGAGCAGTACTTC	CASSRIPPGTGGHEQYF
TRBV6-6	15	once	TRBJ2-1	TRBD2	TGTGCCAGCTATAAAGCGGGGGGATTAAGGAATGAGCAGTTCTTC	CASYKAGGLRNEQFF
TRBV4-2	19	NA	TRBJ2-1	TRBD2	TGTGCCAGCAGCCCAAGGACTAGCGGGCCTTGGGACTCCTACAATGAGCAGTTCTTC	CASSPRTSGPWDSYNEQFF
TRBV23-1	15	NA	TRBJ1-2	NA	TGCGCCAGCAATGGTACAGGGCGAACTAACTATGGCTACACCTTC	CASNGTGRTNYGYTF
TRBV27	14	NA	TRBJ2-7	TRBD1	TGTGCCAGCAGTTTCCGGGACAGCCCCTACGAGCAGTACTTC	CASSFRDSPYEQYF
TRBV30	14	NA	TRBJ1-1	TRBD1	TGTGCCTGGAAATGGGACAGCCAGAACACTGAAGCTTTCTTT	CAWKWDSQNTEAFF
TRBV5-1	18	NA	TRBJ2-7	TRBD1	TGCGCCAGCAGCCTACGCGCCGGGACAGAATTTAGCTCCTACGAGCAGTACTTC	CASSLRAGTEFSSYEQYF
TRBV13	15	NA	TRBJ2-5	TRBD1	TGTGCCAGCAGCAACTCCGGGACAGGACAAGAGACCCAGTACTTC	CASSNSGTGQETQYF
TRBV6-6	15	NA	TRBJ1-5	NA	TGTGCCAGCAGTTTCGGACAGTATAGCAATCAGCCCCAGCATTTT	CASSFGQYSNQPQHF